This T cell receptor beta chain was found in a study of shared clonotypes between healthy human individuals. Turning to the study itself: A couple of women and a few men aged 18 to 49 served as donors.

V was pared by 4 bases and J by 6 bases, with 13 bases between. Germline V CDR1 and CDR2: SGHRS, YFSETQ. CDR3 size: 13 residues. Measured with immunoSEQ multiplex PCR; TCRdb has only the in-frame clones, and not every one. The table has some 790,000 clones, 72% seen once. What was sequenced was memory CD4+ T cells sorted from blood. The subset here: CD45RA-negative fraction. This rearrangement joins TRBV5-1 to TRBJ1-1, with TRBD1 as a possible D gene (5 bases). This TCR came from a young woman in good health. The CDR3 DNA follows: TGCGCCAGCAGCACGGGACCCCAGGCTGAAGCTTTCTTT. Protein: CASSTGPQAEAFF.